The clone carrying this T cell receptor beta chain was found many times. Its antigen remains unidentified. Both iRepertoire HTBI primers and Arm-PCR of CDR3 regions were used to build the TCR beta libraries. TCRdb analysed the multiplex PCR reads with MiXCR anew, one entry per CDR3 protein. The sample includes hundreds of thousands of distinct CDR3 sequences, 16% of them seen just once. This sample stems from a study of regulatory T cells in long-lasting Graves disease. Study observations and caveats: Persistent disease showed a preference for TRBV28, TRBJ1-2 and TRBJ2-5.

The V end was cut by 2 bases, the J end by 2 bases, with 12 bases between. The CDR3 has 15 amino acids. The germline V gene encodes CDR1 SGHTA and CDR2 FQGNSA. Documented time point: newly diagnosed GD, antithyroid drugs for less than 3 months. Researchers made the TCR library from RNA that was extracted from PBMCs. An approximately 10-milliliter sample of peripheral blood was drawn into EDTA tubes. The data were also submitted as part of a second study, on T cells in Graves' hyperthyroidism and ophthalmopathy.

The chain combines TRBV7-2 with TRBJ1-2; D gene uncertain. This TCR came from a woman aged 30 to 39 with Graves disease. The source was peripheral blood mononuclear cells (PBMCs), collected at new diagnosis, from a patient treated with antithyroid drugs. The CDR3 spells CASSLNLGSNYGYTF. The DNA of the CDR3 is TGTGCCAGCAGCTTAAACCTAGGGTCAAACTATGGCTACACCTTC.